The sequence of this T cell receptor (beta chain) was determined in a study of response to subunit inactivated influenza vaccine. TCRdb reanalysed the RT-PCR reads using MiXCR and keeps one entry per CDR3 protein. The sample yields about 190,000 distinct CDR3 sequences, under 15% seen once. The CDR3 extends over 15 amino acids. Trimming took 3 bases from V and 6 from J; bases not matched to a gene: 5. The TCR originated in a man between 45 and 60 years old who received an inactivated influenza vaccine. This specimen consisted of CD8+ T cells sorted from PBMCs, obtained around 5 days after vaccination. The V gene is TRBV12-3 or TRBV12-4, the J gene TRBJ2-1; 10 bases are shared with TRBD1. CDR3 region: CASSFWDRGFNEQFF. CDR3 DNA sequence: TGTGCCAGCAGTTTCTGGGACAGGGGATTCAATGAGCAGTTCTTC.